The 18 T cell receptor beta chains below come from one sample, sequenced in a study of T cells in Graves' hyperthyroidism and ophthalmopathy. Authors of the study amplified TCR beta CDR3 regions from RNA transcripts. HTBI primers drove first-round RT-PCR of the TCR CDR3. TCRdb reprocessed the multiplex PCR reads with MiXCR, giving one entry per CDR3 protein. The sample has around 700,000 distinct CDR3 sequences; approximately 36% are singletons. Specimen: blood. These receptors came from a woman aged 40 to 50 with Graves' hyperthyroidism.

This clonotype was observed a handful of times. The rearrangement joins TRBV19 to TRBJ2-7; 15 nucleotides line up with TRBD2. CDR3 length: 17 residues. J gave up 5 bases and V 9 bases, and 14 bases lay outside the gene matches. Germline values: CDR1 LNHDA, CDR2 SQIVND (reference sequence). CDR3 nucleotide sequence: TGTGCCAGACCCGGGGGGACTAGCGGGAGGAGAACCGACGAGCAGTACTTC. Translated: CARPGGTSGRRTDEQYF.

Note on this clonotype: A much larger clone differs by one base, so this may be a read error. This chain links TRBV19 with TRBJ1-2; 7 positions agree with TRBD1. J was trimmed by 3 bases and V by 7 bases; bases with no gene match: 8. The CDR3 has 14 residues. CDR1 is LNHDA, CDR2 SQIVND, per germline (reference sequence). CDR3: CASTPGQGDYGYTF. The CDR3 nucleotides read TGTGCCAGTACCCCGGGGCAGGGGGACTATGGCTACACCTTC.

The table lists this clonotype with a count of one. The V gene is TRBV28, the J gene TRBJ2-7; 8 nucleotides align to TRBD2. With V trimmed by 10 bases and J by 5 bases, 10 bases remained unmatched. CDR1 is MDHEN, CDR2 SYDVKM, per germline. This CDR3 comprises 13 residues. As DNA, the CDR3 is TGTGCCACCCAAATGAGCGGGAGAAACGAGCAGTACTTC. Amino acid sequence: CATQMSGRNEQYF. The full variable domain, its missing parts supplied by reference TRBV28 and TRBJ2-7, is DVKVTQSSRYLVKRTGEKVFLECVQDMDHENMFWYRQDPGLGLRLIYFSYDVKMKEKGDIPEGYSVSREKKERFSLILESASTNQTSMYLCATQMSGRNEQYFGPGTRLTVT.

The chain has TRBV3-1 and TRBJ2-7; D not resolved. Trimming pared 5 bases from V and 3 bases from J, leaving 8 bases between. Per the germline V gene, CDR1 is LGHDT and CDR2 is YNNKEL (reference sequence). The CDR3 has 12 amino acids. The CDR3 spells CASSDASYEQYF. The CDR3 nucleotides read TGTGCCAGCAGCGACGCAAGCTACGAGCAGTACTTC.

The V gene is TRBV6-5, the J gene TRBJ1-1; D call uncertain. Looked up from germline, CDR1 is MNHEY and CDR2 is SVGAGI. CDR3 length equals 14 residues. With 2 bases removed from V and 0 bases from J, the gap between germline ends came to 7 bases. The CDR3 bases are TGTGCCAGCAGTTACCTGGGGATGAACACTGAAGCTTTCTTT. The encoded protein is CASSYLGMNTEAFF.

CDR3 sequence reads: CAWKRPDRDTGELFF. Written as DNA, the CDR3 is TGTGCCTGGAAGCGACCCGACCGAGACACCGGGGAGCTGTTTTTT. This chain uses TRBV25-1 with TRBJ2-2; D is ambiguous. From germline, CDR1 is MGHDK and CDR2 SYGVNS. Trimming stripped 11 bases from V and 3 bases from J, with 19 bases between. CDR3 length: 15 residues.

There are many counts of this clonotype. This rearrangement joins TRBV4-1 to TRBJ2-5; TRBD2 is a possible D gene (5 bases). The germline CDR1 and CDR2 sequences are MGHRA and YSYEKL. Trimming left V 5 bases short and J 2 bases short, with 12 bases between. CDR3 length: 14 amino acids. The CDR3 is CASSTGEGQETQYF. The CDR3 nucleotides are TGCGCCAGCAGCACGGGTGAGGGACAAGAGACCCAGTACTTC.

For this clonotype: This sequence may be a read error, since a much larger clone differs from it by one base. The gene calls are TRBV20-1 and TRBJ2-5; 7 bases agree with TRBD1. TRBJ2-7 explains the end of the DNA better; the J call may be wrong. The CDR3 length is 15 residues. The V gene's germline CDR1 is DFQATT and CDR2 SNEGSKA (reference sequence). The CDR3 bases are TGCAGTGGCAAGGGGACAGCGGACGGGGTGTACGAGCAGTACTTC. Translated: CSGKGTADGVYEQYF.

CDR3 in DNA: TGCAGCGCCACTCCCGGGACAGGGGCGGGTGAAGCTTTCTTT. It encodes CSATPGTGAGEAFF. The chain joins TRBV29-1 to TRBJ1-1; TRBD1 matches 10 bases. The CDR3 is 14 residues long. V gave up 7 bases and J gave up 7 bases; unmatched junction bases: 12. CDR1 and CDR2 from the germline V gene are SQVTM and ANQGSEA.

The V gene is TRBV7-8, the J gene TRBJ1-6, with TRBD1 matching over 9 bases. V gave up 5 bases and J gave up 0 bases; unmatched junction bases: 8. The CDR3 covers 18 residues. The germline V gene encodes CDR1 SGHVS and CDR2 FQNEAQ. The CDR3 sequence is CASSHSLTGGSYNSPLHF. The CDR3 DNA reads TGTGCCAGCAGCCATTCTTTGACAGGGGGCTCCTATAATTCACCCCTCCACTTT.

The CDR3 DNA sequence: TGTGCCAGCAGCGTAGGACTCCTAGCGGGAGTGACAGATACGCAGTATTTT. Translating it yields CASSVGLLAGVTDTQYF. The chain recombines TRBV9 with TRBJ2-3; 10 nucleotides align to TRBD2. Germline loops: CDR1 SGDLS, CDR2 YYNGEE. V was pared by 0 bases and J by 3 bases, with 7 bases of the junction left unmatched. The CDR3 totals 17 residues. The entire variable domain, with the rest obtained from reference TRBV9 and TRBJ2-3, is as follows: DSGVTQTPKHLITATGQRVTLRCSPRSGDLSVYWYQQSLDQGLQFLIQYYNGEERAKGNILERFSAQQFPDLHSELNLSSLELGDSALYFCASSVGLLAGVTDTQYFGPGTRLTVL.

Concerning this clonotype itself: This may arise from a read error, as a much more abundant clone is one base away. The chain links TRBV7-9 to TRBJ2-5; 7 bases are a match to TRBD1. Germline CDR1 is SEHNR and CDR2 is FQNEAQ (reference sequence). The CDR3 length is 14 residues. CDR3 nucleotide sequence: TGTGCCAGCAGCCTAGGGACAGTAAAAGAGACCCAGCACTTC. Its protein is CASSLGTVKETQHF.

About this clonotype: This sequence may be a read error, since a much larger clone differs from it by one base. The chain links TRBV2 to TRBJ1-6, with D possibly TRBD1 on 6 matching bases. The ends were cut back, 6 bases at V and 13 bases at J, with 19 bases in the middle. CDR3 length: 14 residues. Germline V gene lookup returns CDR1 SNHLY and CDR2 FYNNEI. The CDR3: CASSLTGTNGPLHF. The CDR3 bases are TGTGCCAGCAGCTTAACAGGGACCAATGGCCCCCTCCACTTT. The complete variable domain, with remaining parts taken from reference TRBV2 and TRBJ1-6, reads EPEVTQTPSHQVTQMGQEVILRCVPISNHLYFYWYRQILGQKVEFLVSFYNNEISEKSEIFDDQFSVERPDGSNFTLKIRSTKLEDSAMYFCASSLTGTNGPLHFGNGTRLTVT.

This clonotype was counted ten times or more. The rearrangement joins TRBV24-1 to TRBJ1-5, with TRBD1 as a possible D gene (5 bases). CDR3 size: 13 residues. Germline V gene data show CDR1 as KGHDR and CDR2 as SFDVKD. Trimming pared 5 bases from V and 5 bases from J, leaving 9 bases between. CDR3 in DNA: TGTGCCACCAGTGGACAGACCTATCAGCCCCAGCATTTT. Amino acids: CATSGQTYQPQHF.

V gene TRBV7-9 combines with J gene TRBJ2-7, with 8 bases aligning to TRBD1. V shed 7 bases and J 8 bases; nucleotides not matched to a gene: 13. Germline V gene lookup returns CDR1 SEHNR and CDR2 FQNEAQ (reference sequence). The CDR3 length is 14 residues. The CDR3 DNA reads as TGTGCCAGCACTACGGACAGGGCGCAGCCCCAGCAGTACTTC. It translates to CASTTDRAQPQQYF.

The table lists this clonotype with a few counts. V and J are TRBV7-2 and TRBJ2-7; 11 bases line up with TRBD2. The CDR3 extends over 14 amino acids. Germline V gives CDR1 SGHTA, CDR2 FQGNSA. The V segment lost 3 bases and the J segment 6 bases; nucleotides outside the gene matches: 4. For the CDR3, the DNA is TGTGCCAGCAGCTTGACTAGCGGGACCTCCGAGCAGTACTTC. Protein product: CASSLTSGTSEQYF.

The V and J genes are TRBV7-9 and TRBJ1-2; 7 bases match TRBD1. The ends lost 5 bases at V and 3 bases at J; junction bases unmatched: 9. The CDR3 is 15 residues long. In germline, CDR1 is SEHNR, CDR2 FQNEAQ (reference sequence). CDR3 sequence: CASSPREGAYYGYTF. CDR3 DNA sequence: TGTGCCAGCAGCCCCCGGGAGGGGGCTTACTATGGCTACACCTTC.

This clonotype was seen at least ten times. The chain links TRBV19 to TRBJ1-2, with D tentatively TRBD1 (5 bases). This CDR3 has 13 residues. Germline CDR1 is LNHDA and CDR2 is SQIVND (reference sequence). Trimming pared 1 base from V and 4 bases from J, leaving 7 bases between. The CDR3 spells CASSIAGPYGYTF. DNA of the CDR3: TGTGCCAGTAGTATAGCGGGACCCTATGGCTACACCTTC. Combining the CDR3 with reference TRBV19 and TRBJ1-2 gives the whole variable domain DGGITQSPKYLFRKEGQNVTLSCEQNLNHDAMYWYRQDPGQGLRLIYYSQIVNDFQKGDIAEGYSVSREKKESFPLTVTSAQKNPTAFYLCASSIAGPYGYTFGSGTRLTVV.